The 13 T cell receptor beta chains below come from one sample, sequenced in a study of blood T cell repertoires in COVID-19. The protocol was immunoSEQ multiplex PCR, while the TCRdb copy is restricted to in-frame clones and leaves out a portion. Here the sample spans tens of thousands of clones, around 81% being singletons. The sequencing input was peripheral blood. The receptors originated from a man aged 70 or older with acute or convalescent COVID-19.

The V call is TRBV3-1 (or the pseudogene TRBV3-2), the J call TRBJ2-7; 7 bases align to TRBD2. CDR1 is LGHDT and CDR2 is YNNKEL in the germline V gene (reference sequence). V dropped 3 bases and J dropped 1; count of bases not matched to a gene: 9. The CDR3 runs to 16 residues. The CDR3 DNA sequence: TGTGCCAGCAGCCACTCAAGACTAGCCTCGTCCTACGAGCAGTACTTC. It encodes CASSHSRLASSYEQYF.

The rearrangement uses TRBV2 and TRBJ1-2; D gene unclear. Trimming took off 3 bases at V and 4 bases at J, with 12 bases between the two ends. CDR1 and CDR2 from the germline V gene are SNHLY and FYNNEI. The CDR3 covers 14 residues. For the CDR3, the DNA is TGTGCCAGCAGTGAGGACTCCAGGTCCTATGGCTACACCTTC. It specifies CASSEDSRSYGYTF. Complete variable domain (other parts from reference TRBV2 and TRBJ1-2): EPEVTQTPSHQVTQMGQEVILRCVPISNHLYFYWYRQILGQKVEFLVSFYNNEISEKSEIFDDQFSVERPDGSNFTLKIRSTKLEDSAMYFCASSEDSRSYGYTFGSGTRLTVV.

V is TRBV5-1 and J is TRBJ1-1, with TRBD1 identical over 8 bases. The ends lost 0 bases at V and 7 bases at J; junction bases unmatched: 8. The germline CDR1 and CDR2 sequences are SGHRS and YFSETQ. The CDR3 has 15 amino acids. CDR3 loop: CASSLGGQGDREAFF. CDR3 coding DNA: TGCGCCAGCAGCTTGGGTGGACAGGGAGATCGTGAAGCTTTCTTT.

The gene calls are TRBV5-1 and TRBJ2-1; the D gene is possibly TRBD1 (6 bases). Trimming stripped 2 bases from V and 4 bases from J, with 10 bases between. The CDR3 is 14 amino acids. The germline CDR1 and CDR2 sequences are SGHRS and YFSETQ. The CDR3: CASSLSTGYNEQFF. CDR3 DNA sequence: TGCGCCAGCAGCTTATCGACAGGATACAATGAGCAGTTCTTC.

The chain joins TRBV5-1 to TRBJ1-2, with D maybe TRBD1 (6 bases). Germline CDR1 and CDR2: SGHRS and YFSETQ. The CDR3 is 15 residues long. Trimming stripped 0 bases from V and 2 bases from J, with 11 bases between. CDR3 nucleotide sequence: TGCGCCAGCAGCTTGGAGCCAGGGGCCAACTATGGCTACACCTTC. It is translated as CASSLEPGANYGYTF.

V is TRBV9 and J is TRBJ1-1, with a possible D match to TRBD1 (6 bases). Germline V gene lookup returns CDR1 SGDLS and CDR2 YYNGEE. The CDR3 runs 16 residues. The germline V and J ends were trimmed by 0 bases and 7 bases, with 19 bases remaining between them. The CDR3: CASSVGGGADGLEAFF. CDR3 bases: TGTGCCAGCAGCGTAGGAGGGGGGGCGGACGGCCTTGAAGCTTTCTTT. The variable domain in full, completed from reference TRBV9 and TRBJ1-1, reads DSGVTQTPKHLITATGQRVTLRCSPRSGDLSVYWYQQSLDQGLQFLIQYYNGEERAKGNILERFSAQQFPDLHSELNLSSLELGDSALYFCASSVGGGADGLEAFFGQGTRLTVV.

This clone was seen a few times. The chain couples TRBV11-2 to TRBJ2-1; D ambiguous. The CDR3 consists of 14 residues. Per germline, CDR1 SGHAT and CDR2 FQNNGV. The V and J ends lost 5 bases and 5 bases respectively, with 13 bases between them. The CDR3 loop reads CASSPRLENNEQFF. CDR3 coding DNA: TGTGCCAGCAGCCCCAGGCTGGAAAACAATGAGCAGTTCTTC.

The CDR3 spells CATSRALAGGNEQFF. The CDR3 DNA is TGTGCCACCAGCAGAGCACTAGCGGGGGGTAATGAGCAGTTCTTC. The chain joins TRBV15 to TRBJ2-1; 12 nucleotides match TRBD2. The CDR3 is made up of 15 amino acids. J gave up 7 bases and V 1 base, and 2 bases lay outside the gene matches. Germline V gene data show CDR1 as LNHNV and CDR2 as YYDKDF (reference sequence). Full variable domain (rest looked up from reference TRBV15 and TRBJ2-1): DAMVIQNPRYQVTQFGKPVTLSCSQTLNHNVMYWYQQKSSQAPKLLFHYYDKDFNNEADTPDNFQSRRPNTSFCFLDIRSPGLGDTAMYLCATSRALAGGNEQFFGPGTRLTVL.

The V gene is TRBV3-1 (or the pseudogene TRBV3-2), the J gene TRBJ1-5, with D possibly matching TRBD1 (5 bases). The CDR3 sequence is 15 residues long. The V and J ends lost 3 bases and 2 bases respectively, with 11 bases between them. The germline CDR1 and CDR2 sequences are LGHDT and YNNKEL (reference sequence). The CDR3 DNA reads as TGTGCCAGCAGCCAGATGACAGCAGGCAATCAGCCCCAGCATTTT. It codes for CASSQMTAGNQPQHF.

The chain has TRBV9 and TRBJ2-3, with D maybe TRBD1 (6 bases). Germline loops: CDR1 SGDLS, CDR2 YYNGEE. The CDR3 is 15 amino acids. The germline V and J ends were trimmed by 3 bases and 5 bases, with 16 bases remaining between them. The CDR3 coding sequence is TGTGCCAGCAGCGACAGATGGGGGCGGGTAGATACGCAGTATTTT. This codes for CASSDRWGRVDTQYF.

This clone was detected once. The chain recombines TRBV5-5 with TRBJ2-5; D might be TRBD2 (5 bases). Trimming stripped 2 bases from V and 4 bases from J, with 15 bases between. Germline lookup yields CDR1 SGHKS and CDR2 YYEKEE (reference sequence). The CDR3 has 15 residues. CDR3 nucleotide sequence: TGTGCCAGCAGCTTCGTACCCGGGGTCGGAGAGACCCAGTACTTC. The encoded protein is CASSFVPGVGETQYF. The full variable domain, rest sourced from reference TRBV5-5 and TRBJ2-5, is DAGVTQSPTHLIKTRGQQVTLRCSPISGHKSVSWYQQVLGQGPQFIFQYYEKEERGRGNFPDRFSARQFPNYSSELNVNALLLGDSALYLCASSFVPGVGETQYFGPGTRLLVL.

The chain combines TRBV4-1 with TRBJ2-3; 9 nucleotides line up with TRBD1. The CDR3 contains 14 residues. V dropped 11 bases and J dropped 2; count of bases not matched to a gene: 8. From germline, CDR1 is MGHRA and CDR2 YSYEKL. CDR3 sequence: CASRTGDSTDTQYF. The CDR3 bases are TGCGCCTCCCGGACAGGGGACTCCACAGATACGCAGTATTTT.

The chain combines TRBV5-8 with TRBJ2-1; D is unresolved. Germline values: CDR1 SGHTS, CDR2 YDEGEE. The CDR3 extends over 11 amino acids. The CDR3 protein is CVSENYNEQFF. CDR3 sequence (DNA): TGTGTGAGCGAGAATTACAATGAGCAGTTCTTC. Combining the CDR3 with reference TRBV5-8 and TRBJ2-1 gives the whole variable domain EAGVTQSPTHLIKTRGQQATLRCSPISGHTSVYWYQQALGLGLQFLLWYDEGEERNRGNFPPRFSGRQFPNYSSELNVNALELEDSALYLCVSENYNEQFFGPGTRLTVL.